This paragraph reports one TCR beta chain. The data belong to a study of blood T cell repertoires in COVID-19. On the study more broadly: COVID-19 samples from acute and convalescent phases originated in the United States, Italy and Spain. From T cells, B-cell-depleted T cells, or PBMCs came the material, which was cDNA or gDNA.

Per the study methods: The assay estimated nucleated cells by amplifying reference gene primers. Here immunoSEQ multiplex PCR was the method, and the copy in TCRdb shows in-frame clones only, minus some. V, J and clone size derive from that table, while D and trimming were established from the DNA sequence. This sample yields about 300,000 clones, of which approximately 90% are seen a single time; approximately 2% belongs to the top ten. Unmatched junction bases numbered 9, after V lost 6 bases and J lost 4 bases. The CDR3 consists of 15 residues. The V gene's germline CDR1 is MNHNY and CDR2 SVGAGI (reference sequence).

The specimen sequenced was peripheral blood. The genes are TRBV6-6 and TRBJ1-2, with 9 bases identical to TRBD1. The TCR was taken from a man between 18 and 29 years old with active or convalescent COVID-19. CDR3 protein: CASRGGQGNFYGYTF. In DNA, the CDR3 is TGTGCCAGCAGAGGCGGACAGGGGAACTTCTATGGCTACACCTTC.